The rows below give T cell receptor beta chains drawn from one sample of a study of control samples from healthy donors and cancer patients. TCRdb's table, derived via immunoSEQ multiplex PCR, lists solely in-frame clones and lacks some. The data contain 100,000 to 150,000 clones, approximately 89% of them singletons. The material sequenced was blood. Receptors originate from a man aged 18 to 30 in good health. The CDR3 runs from the conserved cysteine through the conserved F or W. D genes are given only for firm matches. Where a row states a size, it is once, few, many or the class of an expanded clone; other rows omit it.

d_gene: TRBD1; v_gene: TRBV4-1; abundance: .; j_gene: TRBJ1-4; CDR3nt: TGCGCCAGCAGCCCAGGAGGGCAGGGGGTCGAAAAACTGTTTTTT; CDR3aa: CASSPGGQGVEKLFF
d_gene: TRBD1; v_gene: TRBV20-1; abundance: .; j_gene: TRBJ1-1; CDR3nt: TGCAGTGCTAGTCGACAGGGGCTCATGAACACTGAAGCTTTCTTT; CDR3aa: CSASRQGLMNTEAFF
d_gene: TRBD2; v_gene: TRBV7-2; abundance: .; j_gene: TRBJ2-1; CDR3nt: TGTGCCAGCAGTCAAATCGGGGGGACCTACAATGAGCAGTTCTTC; CDR3aa: CASSQIGGTYNEQFF
d_gene: .; v_gene: TRBV4-1; abundance: once; j_gene: TRBJ1-2; CDR3nt: TGCGCCAGCAGCCCAGGTGGACCTAACTATGGCTACACCTTC; CDR3aa: CASSPGGPNYGYTF
d_gene: TRBD1; v_gene: TRBV14; abundance: .; j_gene: TRBJ1-2; CDR3nt: TGTGCCAGCAGCCCCCGGGACAGGGGGCGCTCAGGTGGCTACACCTTC; CDR3aa: CASSPRDRGRSGGYTF
d_gene: .; v_gene: TRBV15; abundance: .; j_gene: TRBJ1-2; CDR3nt: TGTGCCACCAGCAGAGCAAATTTGGAAGGGGCTGGCTATGGCTACACCTTC; CDR3aa: CATSRANLEGAGYGYTF
d_gene: TRBD1; v_gene: TRBV4-1; abundance: .; j_gene: TRBJ2-4; CDR3nt: TGCGCCAGCAGCCAAGGACAGGGGATGAACATTCAGTACTTC; CDR3aa: CASSQGQGMNIQYF
d_gene: .; v_gene: TRBV24-1; abundance: .; j_gene: TRBJ2-7; CDR3nt: TGTGCCACCAGTGACCCGAACCGGAACTACGAGCAGTACTTC; CDR3aa: CATSDPNRNYEQYF
d_gene: TRBD1; v_gene: TRBV4-1; abundance: .; j_gene: TRBJ1-4; CDR3nt: TGCGCCAGCAGCCGCATAGGGGACAGCCGCAGGGGTGAAAAACTGTTTTTT; CDR3aa: CASSRIGDSRRGEKLFF
d_gene: .; v_gene: TRBV20-1; abundance: .; j_gene: TRBJ1-1; CDR3nt: TGCAGTGCGGGGTTTGTTGAAGCTTTCTTT; CDR3aa: CSAGFVEAFF
d_gene: .; v_gene: TRBV9; abundance: .; j_gene: TRBJ1-2; CDR3nt: TGTGCCAGCAGCGTAGGAACAAATTACGACTATGGCTACACCTTC; CDR3aa: CASSVGTNYDYGYTF
d_gene: .; v_gene: TRBV6-1; abundance: .; j_gene: TRBJ1-5; CDR3nt: TGTGCCAGCAGTGAAGCGCGCGGACAGTCTTTTCTTAGCAATCAGCCCCAGCATTTT; CDR3aa: CASSEARGQSFLSNQPQHF
d_gene: .; v_gene: TRBV4-1; abundance: .; j_gene: TRBJ1-5; CDR3nt: TGCGCCAGCAGCCCAAGGACAGCCCTCAATCAGCCCCAGCATTTT; CDR3aa: CASSPRTALNQPQHF
d_gene: .; v_gene: TRBV7-3; abundance: .; j_gene: TRBJ2-1; CDR3nt: TGTGCCAGCAGCTTAGCGGGGTATGAGCAGTTCTTC; CDR3aa: CASSLAGYEQFF
d_gene: .; v_gene: TRBV7-9; abundance: .; j_gene: TRBJ1-1; CDR3nt: TGTGCCAGCAGCTTAGGAGGGGGGACTGAAGCTTTCTTT; CDR3aa: CASSLGGGTEAFF
d_gene: .; v_gene: TRBV7-9; abundance: .; j_gene: TRBJ1-4; CDR3nt: TGTGCCAGCACCCCCGGGGGCGACCGGGCTAATGAAAAACTGTTTTTT; CDR3aa: CASTPGGDRANEKLFF
d_gene: .; v_gene: TRBV30; abundance: few; j_gene: TRBJ1-3; CDR3nt: TGTGCCTGGAGTCCAGGGTCTGGAAACACCATATATTTT; CDR3aa: CAWSPGSGNTIYF
d_gene: TRBD2; v_gene: TRBV7-9; abundance: .; j_gene: TRBJ2-3; CDR3nt: TGTGCCAGCAGCTTTCGGGGCGGGGGGGCCACAGATACGCAGTATTTT; CDR3aa: CASSFRGGGATDTQYF
d_gene: .; v_gene: TRBV5-6; abundance: .; j_gene: TRBJ1-1; CDR3nt: TGTGCCAGCATTCCACCCGGGGTTAGCGGTGAAGCTTTCTTT; CDR3aa: CASIPPGVSGEAFF
d_gene: TRBD1; v_gene: TRBV10-3; abundance: once; j_gene: TRBJ2-7; CDR3nt: TGTGCCATCAGGCCCGACAGGGGAGGGCAGTACTTC; CDR3aa: CAIRPDRGGQYF
d_gene: TRBD2; v_gene: TRBV7-3; abundance: few; j_gene: TRBJ2-3; CDR3nt: TGTGCCAGCAGCCATACTAGCGGGGGATGGGGAGATACGCAGTATTTT; CDR3aa: CASSHTSGGWGDTQYF
d_gene: .; v_gene: TRBV19; abundance: few; j_gene: TRBJ1-5; CDR3nt: TGTGCCAGTAGTATCGGGGGCAAAAATCAGCCCCAGCATTTT; CDR3aa: CASSIGGKNQPQHF
d_gene: .; v_gene: TRBV5-1; abundance: .; j_gene: TRBJ2-6; CDR3nt: TGCGCCAGCAGCTTGGCCCACAGGGCGAGATCTGGGGCCAACGTCCTGACTTTC; CDR3aa: CASSLAHRARSGANVLTF
d_gene: TRBD1; v_gene: TRBV19; abundance: .; j_gene: TRBJ2-7; CDR3nt: TGTGCCAGTAGCGTCGGGACAGTCAACTACGAGCAGTACTTC; CDR3aa: CASSVGTVNYEQYF
d_gene: TRBD2; v_gene: TRBV7-9; abundance: .; j_gene: TRBJ2-7; CDR3nt: TGTGCCAGCGGGGCCCAGACTAGCGGGAAAACCTACGAGCAGTACTTC; CDR3aa: CASGAQTSGKTYEQYF
d_gene: .; v_gene: TRBV3-1/TRBV3-2; abundance: .; j_gene: TRBJ2-1; CDR3nt: TGTGCCAGCAGCCAGGGATCATACAATGAGCAGTTCTTC; CDR3aa: CASSQGSYNEQFF
d_gene: .; v_gene: TRBV30; abundance: once; j_gene: TRBJ2-3; CDR3nt: TGTGCCTGGAGCCTAGGACACCCCACAGATACGCAGTATTTT; CDR3aa: CAWSLGHPTDTQYF
d_gene: .; v_gene: TRBV19; abundance: .; j_gene: TRBJ2-7; CDR3nt: TGTGCCAAGCAACGGGCTCAGAAGGTCTACGAGCAGTACTTC; CDR3aa: CAKQRAQKVYEQYF
d_gene: .; v_gene: TRBV13; abundance: .; j_gene: TRBJ2-1; CDR3nt: TGTGCCAGCAGCCCGGGACGCTCCCAAGGTGAGCAGTTCTTC; CDR3aa: CASSPGRSQGEQFF
d_gene: .; v_gene: TRBV6-5; abundance: once; j_gene: TRBJ2-5; CDR3nt: TGTGCCAGCAGTAGGACATGGAGGGAGACCCAGTACTTC; CDR3aa: CASSRTWRETQYF
d_gene: .; v_gene: TRBV7-9; abundance: .; j_gene: TRBJ1-6; CDR3nt: TGTGCCAGCAGCTTTGGAACACCCCTCCACTTT; CDR3aa: CASSFGTPLHF
d_gene: .; v_gene: TRBV4-1; abundance: .; j_gene: TRBJ2-2; CDR3nt: TGCGCCAGCAGCCGGGCAGGGGTAACCGGGGAGCTGTTTTTT; CDR3aa: CASSRAGVTGELFF
d_gene: TRBD2; v_gene: TRBV2; abundance: .; j_gene: TRBJ2-3; CDR3nt: TGTGCCACGGCAGGGAGGGCAGATACGCAGTATTTT; CDR3aa: CATAGRADTQYF
d_gene: .; v_gene: TRBV7-7; abundance: .; j_gene: TRBJ2-5; CDR3nt: TGTGCCAGCAGCTTAATCCTCCAAGAGACCCAGTACTTC; CDR3aa: CASSLILQETQYF
d_gene: TRBD2; v_gene: TRBV4-1; abundance: .; j_gene: TRBJ2-7; CDR3nt: TGCGCCAGCAGCCATTCAGCCGCCTCAGCGGGAGAGCAGTACTTC; CDR3aa: CASSHSAASAGEQYF
d_gene: .; v_gene: TRBV13; abundance: .; j_gene: TRBJ1-2; CDR3nt: TGTGCCAGCAGACAGAACTATGGCTACACCTTC; CDR3aa: CASRQNYGYTF
d_gene: .; v_gene: TRBV12-5; abundance: .; j_gene: TRBJ1-5; CDR3nt: TGTGCTAGTGGTTTGTACCCCGGAGGACAGAGCAATCAGCCCCAGCATTTT; CDR3aa: CASGLYPGGQSNQPQHF
d_gene: .; v_gene: TRBV7-9; abundance: .; j_gene: TRBJ2-2; CDR3nt: TGTGCCAGCAGCCCCCCCGAAGGTTCGGATTTAGGCACCGGGGAGCTGTTTTTT; CDR3aa: CASSPPEGSDLGTGELFF
d_gene: .; v_gene: TRBV30; abundance: .; j_gene: TRBJ1-2; CDR3nt: TGTGCCTGGAGTGTAAGCCGGATCTATGGCTACACCTTC; CDR3aa: CAWSVSRIYGYTF
d_gene: .; v_gene: TRBV11-2; abundance: .; j_gene: TRBJ1-1; CDR3nt: TGTGCCAGCAGCATCAGGGGAAGGACTGAAGCTTTCTTT; CDR3aa: CASSIRGRTEAFF
d_gene: .; v_gene: TRBV9; abundance: few; j_gene: TRBJ1-5; CDR3nt: TGTGCCAGCAGCGTAGGCCGGGACCACAGCCAGCCCCAGCATTTT; CDR3aa: CASSVGRDHSQPQHF
d_gene: .; v_gene: TRBV5-5; abundance: .; j_gene: TRBJ1-2; CDR3nt: TGTGCCAGCAGCTTCACAGGCTCTAACTATGGCTACACCTTC; CDR3aa: CASSFTGSNYGYTF
d_gene: .; v_gene: TRBV6-4; abundance: .; j_gene: TRBJ2-6; CDR3nt: TGTGCCAGCAGTGAACGCCTATCTGGGGCCAACGTCCTGACTTTC; CDR3aa: CASSERLSGANVLTF
d_gene: .; v_gene: TRBV25-1; abundance: once; j_gene: TRBJ1-2; CDR3nt: TGTGCCAGCAGTGCGAGGGGGAACTATGGCTACACCTTC; CDR3aa: CASSARGNYGYTF
d_gene: .; v_gene: TRBV9; abundance: .; j_gene: TRBJ1-2; CDR3nt: TGTGCCAGCAGCGACCTATCTACCGGTAACTATGGCTACACCTTC; CDR3aa: CASSDLSTGNYGYTF
d_gene: .; v_gene: TRBV10-3; abundance: .; j_gene: TRBJ2-7; CDR3nt: TGTGCCATCAGTTCGACAGCCTACGAGCAGTACTTC; CDR3aa: CAISSTAYEQYF
d_gene: .; v_gene: TRBV5-4; abundance: .; j_gene: TRBJ2-7; CDR3nt: TGTGCCAGCAGCTTGGAGCTGGGGGGCCTAGGCGAGCAGTACTTC; CDR3aa: CASSLELGGLGEQYF
d_gene: TRBD2; v_gene: TRBV24-1; abundance: few; j_gene: TRBJ2-5; CDR3nt: TGTGCCACCAGTGATTTGCTAGCGGGGGGGGAGACCCAGTACTTC; CDR3aa: CATSDLLAGGETQYF
d_gene: .; v_gene: TRBV5-1; abundance: .; j_gene: TRBJ1-4; CDR3nt: TGCGCCAGCAGCTCCAGGGGAGGTGGTGAAAAACTGTTTTTT; CDR3aa: CASSSRGGGEKLFF